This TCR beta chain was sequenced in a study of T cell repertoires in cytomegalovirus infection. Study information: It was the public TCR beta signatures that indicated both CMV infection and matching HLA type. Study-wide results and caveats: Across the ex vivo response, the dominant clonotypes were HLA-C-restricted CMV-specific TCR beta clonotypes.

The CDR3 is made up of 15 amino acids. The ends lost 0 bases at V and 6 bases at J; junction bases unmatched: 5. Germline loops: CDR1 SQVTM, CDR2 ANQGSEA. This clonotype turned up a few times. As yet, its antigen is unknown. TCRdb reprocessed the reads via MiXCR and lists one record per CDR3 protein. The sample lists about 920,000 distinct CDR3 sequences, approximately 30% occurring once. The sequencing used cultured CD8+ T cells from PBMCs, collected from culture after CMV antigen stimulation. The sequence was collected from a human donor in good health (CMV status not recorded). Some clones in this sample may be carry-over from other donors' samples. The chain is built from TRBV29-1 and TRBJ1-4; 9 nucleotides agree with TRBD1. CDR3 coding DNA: TGCAGCGTTGAAGACGGACAGGGGAGAGATGAAAAACTGTTTTTT. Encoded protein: CSVEDGQGRDEKLFF.